The rows below give T cell receptor beta chains drawn from one sample of a study of control samples from healthy donors and cancer patients. The protocol was immunoSEQ multiplex PCR, while the TCRdb copy is restricted to in-frame clones and leaves out a portion. Among about 85,000 clones listed, 70% to 90% were seen once. The sequencing sample was made of blood. These receptors were obtained from a woman aged 55-69 years in good health. Both conserved end residues are part of each CDR3.

V	CDR3
TRBV15	CATSRVGSQPQHF
TRBV11-3	CASSLRFDRDYEQYF
TRBV12-3/TRBV12-4	CASSLNRGYGYTF
TRBV6-6	CASTSYMNTEAFF
TRBV27	CASSLEGFLGRRQETQYF
TRBV2	CASSGQTKGTEAFF
TRBV6-6	CASSPEAQNSGANVLTF
TRBV6-6	CASSYGSSPYGYTF
TRBV6-6	CASSPGQGAYEQYF
TRBV18	CASSPLDSRTEAFF
TRBV4-1	CASSQTGAGTSNGETQYF
TRBV6-1	CASSESGGFGYTF
TRBV4-2	CASSQAGGAEAFF
TRBV18	CASSKDTLNTEAFF
TRBV15	CATAGATNEKLFF
TRBV11-2	CASSPSGARAVDEQFF
TRBV7-6	CASSSGTGSRHEQYF
TRBV3-1/TRBV3-2	CASSQEGTGNTEAFF
TRBV2	CASSRGSNTGELFF
TRBV10-3	CAIRPILNTEAFF
TRBV10-3	CAITGSSYNEQFF
TRBV2	CASSSTAGDTEAFF
TRBV20-1	CSAYRAYGYTF
TRBV19	CASSVGLAATYEQYF
TRBV10-3	CAISESGTYNEQFF
TRBV2	CASTQGTYEQYF
TRBV6-6	CASSYRPAGHKNIQYF
TRBV7-9	CASSPSGTDKWAEAFF
TRBV28	CASTITAVPTKVFF
TRBV6-2/TRBV6-3	CASSSSRAALFSGNTIYF
TRBV6-1	CASSEGGFEQYF
TRBV15	CATSREGNQPQHF
TRBV28	CASSLPTGTGSF
TRBV14	CASSPTSDQPQHF
TRBV5-1	CASSLEGGETQYF
TRBV13	CASSLRRDSYEQYF
TRBV18	CASSPPGTSGGSNEQFF
TRBV6-2/TRBV6-3	CASSYGQETQYF
TRBV19	CASSIAPGRGSYNEQFF
TRBV5-1	CASSPSERQGAYGYTF
TRBV5-1	CASSPSGQTFYGYTF
TRBV4-1	CASSQDPSRDSGNTIYF
TRBV4-2	CASSQDRAGPYNEQFF
TRBV4-3	CASSQERGDSYNEQFF
TRBV4-1	CASSQEGTNNNEQFF
TRBV11-1	CASSLSLARGGTEAFF
TRBV20-1	CSASWQGIGGYTF